This T cell receptor (beta chain) is from a study of shared clonotypes between healthy human individuals. It was at deep level that the assay was run. Some clones are missing from TCRdb's copy, which holds only in-frame ones; the method was immunoSEQ multiplex PCR. Here the sample spans hundreds of thousands of clones, around 92% being singletons. This CDR3 has 12 residues. CDR1 is SQVTM, CDR2 ANQGSEA, per germline. Between the trimmed V and J ends, which lost 5 bases and 4 bases, there was a span of 11 bases. As to this clone: Its specificity is unknown.

Selected positively for CCR7 and CD45RO-negative, naive CD8 cells excluded terminally differentiated effector memory CD45RA+ cells. General observations from the study: For naive CD4 cells, approximately 4.7% of clonotypes were shared across a handful of donors.

Sequenced material: naive CD8+ T cells sorted from blood. This chain uses TRBV29-1 with TRBJ1-1; D might be TRBD1 (6 bases). This sequence was found in a man younger than 45 in good health. CDR3 nucleotides: TGCAGCGTTTATCAGGGGCGCACTGAAGCTTTCTTT. Amino acids: CSVYQGRTEAFF. The full variable domain, completed using reference TRBV29-1 and TRBJ1-1, is SAVISQKPSRDICQRGTSLTIQCQVDSQVTMMFWYRQQPGQSLTLIATANQGSEATYESGFVIDKFPISRPNLTFSTLTVSNMSPEDSSIYLCSVYQGRTEAFFGQGTRLTVV.